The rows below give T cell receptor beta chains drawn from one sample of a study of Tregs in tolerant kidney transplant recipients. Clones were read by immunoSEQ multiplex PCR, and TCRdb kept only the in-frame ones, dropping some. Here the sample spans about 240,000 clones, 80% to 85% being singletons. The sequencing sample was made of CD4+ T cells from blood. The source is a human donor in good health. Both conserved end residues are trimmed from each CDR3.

ASSERSSSKTYNEQF	TRBJ2-1	TRBV6-1
ASSEGYTEAF	TRBJ1-1	TRBV19
ASTGGNQPQH	TRBJ1-5	TRBV2
ASSFAGGDHEQF	TRBJ2-1	TRBV5-4
ASSLRRPTVTGTGELF	TRBJ2-2	TRBV11-1
ASSNPSGRASPEQY	TRBJ2-7	TRBV25-1
ASSFHQGYTDTQY	TRBJ2-3	TRBV25-1
ASRPGPRETQY	TRBJ2-5	TRBV6-1
ASSALRGGYT	TRBJ1-2	TRBV25-1
ASSSSGLAGGLF	TRBJ2-2	TRBV11-2
ASRPGLGSRGYT	TRBJ1-2	TRBV6-5
ASSLTSIYNEQF	TRBJ2-1	TRBV10-2
ASRQGGTGYEKLF	TRBJ1-4	TRBV27
ASSLDRGHNEQF	TRBJ2-1	TRBV5-1
ASSLGYRGNEKLF	TRBJ1-4	TRBV7-9
ASSISSGDYEQY	TRBJ2-7	TRBV19
ARPLAPMDRGPEAF	TRBJ1-1	TRBV19
ASSYSGGLYYEQY	TRBJ2-7	TRBV6-5
ASSLRGGGNSYEQY	TRBJ2-7	TRBV7-6
ASSSLGSGRGETQY	TRBJ2-5	TRBV5-1
ASSPRGGPWDTGELF	TRBJ2-2	TRBV27
ASSEYRGRNTEAF	TRBJ1-1	TRBV6-1
ASSFPSSGRWEREQY	TRBJ2-7	TRBV5-1
ASSYRPTLGYT	TRBJ1-2	TRBV6-5
ASSDGLAGAYNEQF	TRBJ2-1	TRBV6-4
ASSGGGTDTQY	TRBJ2-3	TRBV7-9
ASSSGLAGGNEQF	TRBJ2-1	TRBV7-8
ASSGTGSQPQH	TRBJ1-5	TRBV19
ASSGVAGGFEQY	TRBJ2-7	TRBV6-1
ASSLGDRVGYGYT	TRBJ1-2	TRBV11-2
ASSSNRFYEQY	TRBJ2-7	TRBV11-2